The rows below give T cell receptor beta chains drawn from one sample of a study of shared clonotypes between healthy human individuals. Libraries were prepared by immunoSEQ multiplex PCR; TCRdb keeps only in-frame clonotypes and omits some of them. The sample includes 2.3 million or so clones, roughly 93% of them seen just once. The source material was naive CD4+ T cells from PBMCs. Receptors originate from a man between 18 and 35 years old in good health. Some clones in this sample may be carry-over from other donors' samples. Each CDR3 is given without its conserved first and last residue. Size tells how often a clone was seen (once, few, many) or the class of an expanded clone, and some rows leave it out.

size: -; V: TRBV5-4; CDR3: ASRFVGQYNEQF
size: -; V: TRBV15; CDR3: ATSRDFGDTQY
size: few; V: TRBV9; CDR3: ASSVGGGYGYT
size: -; V: TRBV5-4; CDR3: ASSLSTSYNEQF
size: once; V: TRBV29-1; CDR3: SVAGQGTYEQY
size: -; V: TRBV27; CDR3: ASSTGGRDTEAF
size: -; V: TRBV5-8; CDR3: ASSLWTSSYNEQF
size: few; V: TRBV5-1; CDR3: ASSPGPLGGELF
size: -; V: TRBV5-4; CDR3: ASSLDGTGDYGYT
size: -; V: TRBV6-5; CDR3: ASDLSENYGYT
size: -; V: TRBV5-1; CDR3: ASSFSLRLGSSGNTIY
size: -; V: TRBV18; CDR3: ASSDQGNTGELF
size: few; V: TRBV7-2; CDR3: ASSLVRVGTGELF
size: -; V: TRBV18; CDR3: ASSLDRKPDNYGYT
size: -; V: TRBV7-2; CDR3: ASNLGQPGQGARGYT
size: -; V: TRBV5-1; CDR3: ASSSTVKNTEAF
size: -; V: TRBV5-1; CDR3: ASSLTSPNEQY
size: -; V: TRBV7-3; CDR3: ASSLKAGGQETQY
size: -; V: TRBV28; CDR3: ASSFRGNYGYT
size: -; V: TRBV29-1; CDR3: SVHGRQNTEAF
size: -; V: TRBV7-2; CDR3: ASSAHMTGRYGYT
size: -; V: TRBV6-5; CDR3: ASSLAKGNYGYT
size: -; V: TRBV19; CDR3: ASRQFTEAF
size: -; V: TRBV7-8; CDR3: ASSSKRGKGANVLT
size: -; V: TRBV7-9; CDR3: ASSLELSPDTQY
size: -; V: TRBV28; CDR3: ATATGDTEAF
size: once; V: TRBV7-8; CDR3: ASSPSSPHTDTQY